The present T cell receptor beta chain was sequenced within a study of blood T cell repertoires in COVID-19. Method: immunoSEQ multiplex PCR; TCRdb's copy keeps in-frame clones and lacks some. The data contain under 40,000 clones, 85% to 95% of them seen just once; the ten biggest clones take up roughly 38%. Germline assignment: CDR1 SGHNT and CDR2 YYREEE (reference sequence). The CDR3 covers 13 residues. The germline V and J ends were trimmed by 3 bases and 5 bases, with 12 bases remaining between them. The clonotype originates from a man between 60 and 70 years old with active or convalescent COVID-19. The specimen was peripheral blood. V and J are TRBV5-4 and TRBJ2-7; D possibly corresponds to TRBD2 (6 bases). The CDR3 DNA reads as TGTGCCAGCAGCTCCCTAGCGAATCACGAGCAGTACTTC. Residues: CASSSLANHEQYF.